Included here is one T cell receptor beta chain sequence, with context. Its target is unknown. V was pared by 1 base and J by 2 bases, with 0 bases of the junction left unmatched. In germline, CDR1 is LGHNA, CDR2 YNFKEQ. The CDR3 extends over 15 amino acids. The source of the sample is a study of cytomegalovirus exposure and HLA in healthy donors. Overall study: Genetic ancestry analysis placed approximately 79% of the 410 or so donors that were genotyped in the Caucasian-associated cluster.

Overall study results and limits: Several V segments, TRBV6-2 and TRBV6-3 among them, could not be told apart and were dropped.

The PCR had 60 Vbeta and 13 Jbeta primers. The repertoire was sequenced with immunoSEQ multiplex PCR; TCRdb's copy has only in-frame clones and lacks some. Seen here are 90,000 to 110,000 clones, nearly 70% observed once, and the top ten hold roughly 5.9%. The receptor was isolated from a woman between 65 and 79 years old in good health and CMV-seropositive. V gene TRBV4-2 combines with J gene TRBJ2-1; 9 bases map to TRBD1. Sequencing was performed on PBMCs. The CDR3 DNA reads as TGTGCCAGCAGCCAAGGACAGGGGGCCTACAATGAGCAGTTCTTC. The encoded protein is CASSQGQGAYNEQFF.